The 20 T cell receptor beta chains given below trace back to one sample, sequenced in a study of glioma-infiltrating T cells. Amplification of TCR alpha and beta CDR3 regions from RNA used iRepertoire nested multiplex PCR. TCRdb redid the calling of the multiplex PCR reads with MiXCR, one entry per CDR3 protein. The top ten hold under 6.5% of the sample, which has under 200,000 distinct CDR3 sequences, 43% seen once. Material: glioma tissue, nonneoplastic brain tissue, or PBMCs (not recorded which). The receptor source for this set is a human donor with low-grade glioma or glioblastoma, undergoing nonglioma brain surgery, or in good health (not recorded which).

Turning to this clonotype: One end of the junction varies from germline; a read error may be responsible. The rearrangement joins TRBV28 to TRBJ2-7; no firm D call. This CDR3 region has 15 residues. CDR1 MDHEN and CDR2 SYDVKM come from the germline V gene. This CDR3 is CASSSHMGISYEQYF. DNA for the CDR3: TGTGCCAGCAGTTCCCACATGGGAATCTCCTATGAGCAGTACTTC.

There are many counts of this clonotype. The CDR3 region has the DNA TGCGCCAGCAGCTTGACAGGATTTAGCACAGATACGCAGTATTTT. Translating gives CASSLTGFSTDTQYF. The chain couples TRBV5-1 to TRBJ2-3, with TRBD1 as a possible D gene (5 bases). The CDR3 has 15 residues. V lost 1 base and J 0 bases, leaving 9 bases between the germline ends. CDR1 SGHRS and CDR2 YFSETQ come from the germline V gene. The full variable domain, completed using reference TRBV5-1 and TRBJ2-3, is KAGVTQTPRYLIKTRGQQVTLSCSPISGHRSVSWYQQTPGQGLQFLFEYFSETQRNKGNFPGRFSGRQFSNSRSEMNVSTLELGDSALYLCASSLTGFSTDTQYFGPGTRLTVL.

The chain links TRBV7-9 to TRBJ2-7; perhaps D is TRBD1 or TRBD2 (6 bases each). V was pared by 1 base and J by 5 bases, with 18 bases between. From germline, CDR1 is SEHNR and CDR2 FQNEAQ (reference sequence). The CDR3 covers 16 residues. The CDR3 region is CASSLGGAGRPHEQYF. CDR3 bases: TGTGCCAGCAGCTTAGGGGGGGCGGGAAGACCTCACGAGCAGTACTTC.

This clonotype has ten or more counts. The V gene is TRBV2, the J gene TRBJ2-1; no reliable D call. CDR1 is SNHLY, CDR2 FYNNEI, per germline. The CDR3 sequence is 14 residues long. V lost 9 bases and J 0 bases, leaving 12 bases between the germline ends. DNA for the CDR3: TGTGCCAGATCGGGCGGCCTCTCCTACAATGAGCAGTTCTTC. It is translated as CARSGGLSYNEQFF. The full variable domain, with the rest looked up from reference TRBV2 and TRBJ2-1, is EPEVTQTPSHQVTQMGQEVILRCVPISNHLYFYWYRQILGQKVEFLVSFYNNEISEKSEIFDDQFSVERPDGSNFTLKIRSTKLEDSAMYFCARSGGLSYNEQFFGPGTRLTVL.

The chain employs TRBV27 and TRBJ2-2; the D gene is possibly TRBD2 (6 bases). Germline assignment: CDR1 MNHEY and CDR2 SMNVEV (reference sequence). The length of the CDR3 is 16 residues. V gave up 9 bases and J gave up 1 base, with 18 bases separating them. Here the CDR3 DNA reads TGTGCCAGAAAAGCCTACGCTAGCGTGAACACCGGGGAGCTGTTTTTT. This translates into CARKAYASVNTGELFF.

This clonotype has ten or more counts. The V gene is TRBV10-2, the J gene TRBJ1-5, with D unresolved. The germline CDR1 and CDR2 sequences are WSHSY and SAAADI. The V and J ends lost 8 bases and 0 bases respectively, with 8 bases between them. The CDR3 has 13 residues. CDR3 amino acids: CASGQNSNQPQHF. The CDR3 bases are TGCGCCAGCGGGCAAAATAGCAATCAGCCCCAGCATTTT.

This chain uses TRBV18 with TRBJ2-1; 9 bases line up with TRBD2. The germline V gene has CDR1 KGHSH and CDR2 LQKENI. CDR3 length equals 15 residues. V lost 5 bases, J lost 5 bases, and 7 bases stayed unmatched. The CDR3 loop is CASSVSGSRNNEQFF. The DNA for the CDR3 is TGTGCCAGCTCAGTTAGCGGGAGTCGCAACAATGAGCAGTTCTTC.

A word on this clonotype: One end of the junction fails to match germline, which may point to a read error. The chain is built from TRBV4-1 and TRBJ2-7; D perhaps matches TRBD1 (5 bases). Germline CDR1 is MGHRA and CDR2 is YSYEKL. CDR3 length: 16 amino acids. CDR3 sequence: CASIQTLTESTYEQYF. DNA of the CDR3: TGCGCCAGCATCCAAACATTGACAGAAAGTACCTACGAGCAGTACTTC.

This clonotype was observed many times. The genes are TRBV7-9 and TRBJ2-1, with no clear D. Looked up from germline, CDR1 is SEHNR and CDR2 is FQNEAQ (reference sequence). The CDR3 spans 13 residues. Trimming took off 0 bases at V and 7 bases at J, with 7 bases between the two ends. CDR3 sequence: CASSLALGNEQFF. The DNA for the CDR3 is TGTGCCAGCAGCTTAGCGCTGGGGAATGAGCAGTTCTTC.

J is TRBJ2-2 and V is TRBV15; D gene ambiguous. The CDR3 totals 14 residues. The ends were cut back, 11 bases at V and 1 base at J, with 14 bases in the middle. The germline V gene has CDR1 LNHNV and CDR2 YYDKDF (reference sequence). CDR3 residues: CAGSLGWNTGELFF. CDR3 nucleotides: TGTGCCGGCAGCTTAGGCTGGAACACCGGGGAGCTGTTTTTT.

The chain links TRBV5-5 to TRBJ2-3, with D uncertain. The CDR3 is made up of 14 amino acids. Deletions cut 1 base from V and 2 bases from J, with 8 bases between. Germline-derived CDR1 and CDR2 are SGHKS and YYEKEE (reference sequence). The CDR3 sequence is CASSLIQFTDTQYF. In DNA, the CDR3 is TGTGCCAGCAGCTTGATCCAGTTCACAGATACGCAGTATTTT.

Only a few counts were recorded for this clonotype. This chain's CDR3 is CASSEKLAFGDTQYF. In DNA, the CDR3 is TGTGCCAGCAGCGAGAAACTAGCTTTCGGAGATACGCAGTATTTT. V is TRBV9 and J is TRBJ2-3, with a tentative D call TRBD2 (6 bases). The CDR3 is made up of 15 amino acids. Germline V gives CDR1 SGDLS, CDR2 YYNGEE. Trimming removed 3 bases at V and 5 bases at J, with 16 bases between.

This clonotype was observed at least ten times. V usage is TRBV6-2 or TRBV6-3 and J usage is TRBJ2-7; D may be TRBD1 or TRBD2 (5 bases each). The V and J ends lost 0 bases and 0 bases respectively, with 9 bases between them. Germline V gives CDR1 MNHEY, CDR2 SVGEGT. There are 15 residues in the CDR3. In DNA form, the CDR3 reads TGTGCCAGCAGTTACTCAGCGGACAACTCCTACGAGCAGTACTTC. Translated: CASSYSADNSYEQYF.

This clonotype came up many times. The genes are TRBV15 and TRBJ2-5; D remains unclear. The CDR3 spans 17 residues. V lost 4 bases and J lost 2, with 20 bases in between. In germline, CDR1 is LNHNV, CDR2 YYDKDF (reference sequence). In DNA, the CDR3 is TGTGCCACCAGCACACCTATGACTGGCCACGATCAAGAGACCCAGTACTTC. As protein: CATSTPMTGHDQETQYF.

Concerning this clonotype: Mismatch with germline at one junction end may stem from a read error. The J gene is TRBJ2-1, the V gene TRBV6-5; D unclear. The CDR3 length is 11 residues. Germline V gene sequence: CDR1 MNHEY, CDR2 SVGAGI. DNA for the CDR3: TGTGCCAGCAGGGCTGAGAATGAGCAGTCCTTC. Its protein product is CASRAENEQSF.

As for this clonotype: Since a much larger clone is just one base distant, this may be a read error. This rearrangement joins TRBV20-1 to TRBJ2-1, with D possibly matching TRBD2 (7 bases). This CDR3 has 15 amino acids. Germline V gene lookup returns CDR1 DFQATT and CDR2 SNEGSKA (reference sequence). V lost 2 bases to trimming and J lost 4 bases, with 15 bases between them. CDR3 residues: CSARLGGLGYNEQFF. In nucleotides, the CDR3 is TGCAGTGCTAGACTGGGGGGGCTGGGGTACAATGAGCAGTTCTTC.

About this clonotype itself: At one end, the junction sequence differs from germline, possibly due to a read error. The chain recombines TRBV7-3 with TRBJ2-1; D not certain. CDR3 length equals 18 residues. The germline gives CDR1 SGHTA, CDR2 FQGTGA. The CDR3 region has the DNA TGCGCCAGCAGCCAAGAGGAGCTATCAGGTAGATTTATCAATGAGCAGTTCTTC. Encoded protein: CASSQEELSGRFINEQFF.

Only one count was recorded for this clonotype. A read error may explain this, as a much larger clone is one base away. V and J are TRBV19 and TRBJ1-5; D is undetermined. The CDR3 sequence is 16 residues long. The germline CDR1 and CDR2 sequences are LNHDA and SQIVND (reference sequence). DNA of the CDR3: TGTGCCAGTCGTATACCGACGCCAAGGAGCAATCAGCCCCAGCATTTT. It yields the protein CASRIPTPRSNQPQHF. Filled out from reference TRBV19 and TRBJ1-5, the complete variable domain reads DGGITQSPKYLFRKEGQNVTLSCEQNLNHDAMYWYRQDPGQGLRLIYYSQIVNDFQKGDIAEGYSVSREKKESFPLTVTSAQKNPTAFYLCASRIPTPRSNQPQHFGDGTRLSIL.

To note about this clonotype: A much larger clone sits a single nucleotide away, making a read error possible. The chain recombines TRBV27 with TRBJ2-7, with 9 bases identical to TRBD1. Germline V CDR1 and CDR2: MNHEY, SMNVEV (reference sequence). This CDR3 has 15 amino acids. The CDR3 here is CASGDLGTGSNEQHF. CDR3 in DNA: TGTGCCAGCGGGGACCTCGGGACAGGGAGCAACGAGCAGCACTTC.

DNA of the CDR3: TGTGCCAGCAGTTTCGGAGACGACACCGAGTACTTC. Protein: CASSFGDDTEYF. This chain links TRBV12-3 or TRBV12-4 with TRBJ2-5; D unresolved. The CDR3 runs to 12 residues. Trimming took off 3 bases at V and 12 bases at J, with 14 bases between the two ends.